This T cell receptor beta chain is from a study of T cells in pancreatic ductal adenocarcinoma. Study outcomes and limitations: Compared with tumor, blood showed more total productive templates and 7 to 9.5-fold more clonotypes.

Sequencing used immunoSEQ multiplex PCR; TCRdb keeps in-frame clones, though not all of them. The sample shows about 97,000 clones, about 95% of them seen only once. The CDR3 loop spans 14 amino acids. Looked up from germline, CDR1 is WSHSY and CDR2 is SAAADI. The ends were cut back, 3 bases at V and 3 bases at J, with 9 bases in the middle. To note about this clone: Its antigen is not known.

Surgery without prior neoadjuvant therapy was the treatment of the selected pancreatic ductal adenocarcinoma patients. J is TRBJ1-5 and V is TRBV10-2, with D perhaps TRBD1 (6 bases). The sequence was obtained from a human donor with pancreatic ductal adenocarcinoma. Specimen: PBMCs. The CDR3 nucleotides are TGCGCCAGCAGTGAACAGGGCCTCAATCAGCCCCAGCATTTT. Its translation: CASSEQGLNQPQHF.